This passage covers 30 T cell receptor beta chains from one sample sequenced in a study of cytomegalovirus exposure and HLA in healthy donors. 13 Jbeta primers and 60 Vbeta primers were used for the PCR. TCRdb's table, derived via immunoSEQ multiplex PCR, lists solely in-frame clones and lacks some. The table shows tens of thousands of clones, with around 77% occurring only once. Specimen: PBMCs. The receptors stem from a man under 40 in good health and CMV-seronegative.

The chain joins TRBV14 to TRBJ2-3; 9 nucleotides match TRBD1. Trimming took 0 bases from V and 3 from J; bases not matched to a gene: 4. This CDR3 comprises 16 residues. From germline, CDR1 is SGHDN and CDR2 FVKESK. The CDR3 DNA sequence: TGTGCCAGCAGCCAAGAACCGGACAGGGGTACAGATACGCAGTATTTT. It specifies CASSQEPDRGTDTQYF.

For the CDR3, the DNA is TGTGCCAGCAGTCGAGACAACTCTGGGGCCAACGTCCTGACTTTC. This translates into CASSRDNSGANVLTF. The chain uses TRBV9 and TRBJ2-6; D is unresolved. This CDR3 has 15 residues. Germline assignment: CDR1 SGDLS and CDR2 YYNGEE. Trimming left V 5 bases short and J 0 bases short, with 9 bases between. The full variable domain, completed using reference TRBV9 and TRBJ2-6, is DSGVTQTPKHLITATGQRVTLRCSPRSGDLSVYWYQQSLDQGLQFLIQYYNGEERAKGNILERFSAQQFPDLHSELNLSSLELGDSALYFCASSRDNSGANVLTFGAGSRLTVL.

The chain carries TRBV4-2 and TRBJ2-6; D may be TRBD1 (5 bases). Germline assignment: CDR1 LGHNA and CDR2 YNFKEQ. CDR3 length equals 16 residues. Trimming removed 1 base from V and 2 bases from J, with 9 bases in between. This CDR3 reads CASSQAKDTGANVLTF. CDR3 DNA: TGTGCCAGCAGCCAAGCCAAGGACACTGGGGCCAACGTCCTGACTTTC.

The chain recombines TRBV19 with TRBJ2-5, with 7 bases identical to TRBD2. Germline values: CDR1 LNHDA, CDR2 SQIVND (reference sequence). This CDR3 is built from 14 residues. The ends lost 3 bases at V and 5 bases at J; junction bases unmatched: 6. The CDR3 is CASSIRLARETQYF. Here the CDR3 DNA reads TGTGCCAGTAGTATCAGACTAGCTCGGGAGACCCAGTACTTC.

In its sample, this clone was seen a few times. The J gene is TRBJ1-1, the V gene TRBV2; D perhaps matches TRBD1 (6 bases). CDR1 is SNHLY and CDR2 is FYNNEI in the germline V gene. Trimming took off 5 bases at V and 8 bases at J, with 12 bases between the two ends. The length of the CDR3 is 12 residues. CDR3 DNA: TGTGCCAGCAGTTATAACAGGGAGGAAGCTTTCTTT. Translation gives CASSYNREEAFF. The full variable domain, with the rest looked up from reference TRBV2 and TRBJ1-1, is EPEVTQTPSHQVTQMGQEVILRCVPISNHLYFYWYRQILGQKVEFLVSFYNNEISEKSEIFDDQFSVERPDGSNFTLKIRSTKLEDSAMYFCASSYNREEAFFGQGTRLTVV.

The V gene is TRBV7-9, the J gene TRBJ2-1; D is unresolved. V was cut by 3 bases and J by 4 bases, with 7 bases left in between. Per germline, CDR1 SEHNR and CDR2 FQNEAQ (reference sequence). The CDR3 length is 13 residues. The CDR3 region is CASSFTQYNEQFF. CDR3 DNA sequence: TGTGCCAGCAGCTTCACCCAGTACAATGAGCAGTTCTTC.

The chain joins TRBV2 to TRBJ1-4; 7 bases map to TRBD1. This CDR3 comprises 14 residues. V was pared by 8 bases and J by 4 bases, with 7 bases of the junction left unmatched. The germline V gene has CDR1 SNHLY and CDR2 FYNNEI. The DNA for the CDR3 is TGTGCCAGCCGTCTAGACAGGGATAATGAAAAACTGTTTTTT. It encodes CASRLDRDNEKLFF. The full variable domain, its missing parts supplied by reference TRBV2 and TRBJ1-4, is EPEVTQTPSHQVTQMGQEVILRCVPISNHLYFYWYRQILGQKVEFLVSFYNNEISEKSEIFDDQFSVERPDGSNFTLKIRSTKLEDSAMYFCASRLDRDNEKLFFGSGTQLSVL.

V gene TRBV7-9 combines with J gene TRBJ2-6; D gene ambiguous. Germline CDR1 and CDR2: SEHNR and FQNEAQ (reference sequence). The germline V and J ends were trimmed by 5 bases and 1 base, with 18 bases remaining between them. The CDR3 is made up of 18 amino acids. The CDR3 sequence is CASSPPPGLGSGANVLTF. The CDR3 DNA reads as TGTGCCAGCAGCCCCCCGCCCGGGTTAGGTTCTGGGGCCAACGTCCTGACTTTC.

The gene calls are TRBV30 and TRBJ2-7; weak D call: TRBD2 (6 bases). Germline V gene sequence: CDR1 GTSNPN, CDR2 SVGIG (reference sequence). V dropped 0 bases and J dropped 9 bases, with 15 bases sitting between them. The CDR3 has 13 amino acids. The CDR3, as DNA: TGTGCCTGGAGTGTTAGCGGCGGGCCGGGGCAGTACTTC. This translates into CAWSVSGGPGQYF.

CDR3 nucleotides: TGTGCCAGCAGTTACTCGACAGGGGGACCCTATGGCTACACCTTC. Protein product: CASSYSTGGPYGYTF. This chain connects TRBV6-5 to TRBJ1-2; TRBD1 matches at 9 bases. The CDR3 covers 15 residues. Trimming took 0 bases from V and 4 from J; bases not matched to a gene: 3. The germline V gene encodes CDR1 MNHEY and CDR2 SVGAGI.

In DNA form, the CDR3 reads TGTGCCAGCAGCTTGGACAGGGCAACTTCACCCCTCCACTTT. Translation gives CASSLDRATSPLHF. This chain connects TRBV5-4 to TRBJ1-6, with a tentative D call TRBD1 (6 bases). Trimming took 0 bases from V and 9 from J, leaving 10 bases between them. This CDR3 is 14 amino acids long. CDR1 is SGHNT and CDR2 is YYREEE in the germline V gene (reference sequence). The full variable domain, rest sourced from reference TRBV5-4 and TRBJ1-6, is ETGVTQSPTHLIKTRGQQVTLRCSSQSGHNTVSWYQQALGQGPQFIFQYYREEENGRGNFPPRFSGLQFPNYSSELNVNALELDDSALYLCASSLDRATSPLHFGNGTRLTVT.

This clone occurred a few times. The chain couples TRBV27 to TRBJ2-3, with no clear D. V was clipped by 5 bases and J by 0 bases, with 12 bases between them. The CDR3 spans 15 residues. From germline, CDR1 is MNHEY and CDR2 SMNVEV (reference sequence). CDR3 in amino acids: CASSAAHTSTDTQYF. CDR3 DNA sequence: TGTGCCAGCAGTGCAGCGCATACTAGCACAGATACGCAGTATTTT.

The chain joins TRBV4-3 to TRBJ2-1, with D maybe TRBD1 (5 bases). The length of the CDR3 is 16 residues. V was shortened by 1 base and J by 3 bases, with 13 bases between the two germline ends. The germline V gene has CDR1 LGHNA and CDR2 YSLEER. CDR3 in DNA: TGCGCCAGCAGCCAAGCCAGGGTGCAGGGCTACAATGAGCAGTTCTTC. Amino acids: CASSQARVQGYNEQFF.

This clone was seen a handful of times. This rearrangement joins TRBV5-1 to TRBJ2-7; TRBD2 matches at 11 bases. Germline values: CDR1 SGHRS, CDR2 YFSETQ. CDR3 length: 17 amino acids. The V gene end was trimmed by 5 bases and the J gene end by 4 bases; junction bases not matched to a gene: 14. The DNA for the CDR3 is TGCGCCAGCAGTAGAGGGATAGCGGGGGGGCCTCTTTACGAGCAGTACTTC. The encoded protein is CASSRGIAGGPLYEQYF.

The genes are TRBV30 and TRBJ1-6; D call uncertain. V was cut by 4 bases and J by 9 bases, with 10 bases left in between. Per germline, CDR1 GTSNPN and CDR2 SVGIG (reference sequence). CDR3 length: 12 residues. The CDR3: CAWMDWGSPLHF. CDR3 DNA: TGTGCCTGGATGGACTGGGGTTCACCCCTCCACTTT.

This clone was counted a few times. DNA for the CDR3: TGTGCCAGCAGTTTACAGGATCCGGCGAACACCGGGGAGCTGTTTTTT. It translates to CASSLQDPANTGELFF. This rearrangement joins TRBV7-6 to TRBJ2-2, with D possibly matching TRBD1 (5 bases). The V gene's germline CDR1 is SGHVS and CDR2 FNYEAQ. The CDR3 spans 16 residues. Trimming cost V 6 bases and J 0 bases, with 14 bases left between them.

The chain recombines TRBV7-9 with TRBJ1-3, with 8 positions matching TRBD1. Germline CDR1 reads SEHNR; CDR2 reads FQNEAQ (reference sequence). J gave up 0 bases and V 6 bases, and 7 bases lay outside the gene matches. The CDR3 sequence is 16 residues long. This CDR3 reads CASSTGQGSSGNTIYF. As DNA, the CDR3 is TGTGCCAGCAGTACTGGACAGGGAAGCTCTGGAAACACCATATATTTT.

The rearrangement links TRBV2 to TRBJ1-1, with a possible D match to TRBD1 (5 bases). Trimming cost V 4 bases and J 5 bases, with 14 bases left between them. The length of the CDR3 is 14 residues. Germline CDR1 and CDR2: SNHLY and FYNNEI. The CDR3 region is CASSVQGGGTEAFF. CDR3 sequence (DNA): TGTGCCAGCAGTGTTCAGGGCGGGGGAACTGAAGCTTTCTTT.

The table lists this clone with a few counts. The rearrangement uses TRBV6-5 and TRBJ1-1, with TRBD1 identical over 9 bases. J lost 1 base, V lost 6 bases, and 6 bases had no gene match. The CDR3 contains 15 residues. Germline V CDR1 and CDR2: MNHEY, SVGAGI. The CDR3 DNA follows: TGTGCCAGCAGAACAATGACAGGGGGGAACACTGAAGCTTTCTTT. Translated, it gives CASRTMTGGNTEAFF.

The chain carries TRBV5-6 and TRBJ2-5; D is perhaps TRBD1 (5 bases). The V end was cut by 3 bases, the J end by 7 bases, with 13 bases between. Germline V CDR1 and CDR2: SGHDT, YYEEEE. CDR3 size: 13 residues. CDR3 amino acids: CASSSGIRVTQYF. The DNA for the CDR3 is TGTGCCAGCAGCTCAGGGATAAGGGTGACCCAGTACTTC.

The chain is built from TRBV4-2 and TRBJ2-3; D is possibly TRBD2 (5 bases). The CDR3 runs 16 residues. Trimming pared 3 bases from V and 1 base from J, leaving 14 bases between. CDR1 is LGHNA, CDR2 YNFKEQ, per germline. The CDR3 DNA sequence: TGTGCCAGCAGCCACACAGCGGCAACACGCACAGATACGCAGTATTTT. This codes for CASSHTAATRTDTQYF.

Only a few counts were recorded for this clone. The CDR3 nucleotides read TGTGCCAGCAACAGGGAAGAACACTATGGCTACACCTTC. Residues: CASNREEHYGYTF. This sequence joins TRBV6-1 and TRBJ1-2; D might be TRBD1 (6 bases). V lost 7 bases and J lost 3, with 12 bases in between. The germline V gene has CDR1 MNHNS and CDR2 SASEGT. CDR3 size: 13 residues.

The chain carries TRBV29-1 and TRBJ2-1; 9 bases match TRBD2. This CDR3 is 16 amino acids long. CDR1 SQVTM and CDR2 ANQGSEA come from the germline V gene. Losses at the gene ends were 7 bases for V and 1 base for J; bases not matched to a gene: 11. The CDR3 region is CSASSGTLPSYNEQFF. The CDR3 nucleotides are TGCAGCGCCTCTAGCGGGACTCTACCTTCCTACAATGAGCAGTTCTTC.

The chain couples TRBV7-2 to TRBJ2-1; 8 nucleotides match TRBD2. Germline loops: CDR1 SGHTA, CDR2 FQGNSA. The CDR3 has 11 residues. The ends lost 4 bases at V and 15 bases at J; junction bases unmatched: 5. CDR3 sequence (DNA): TGTGCCAGCAGCTCGGGACTAGTCCCGTTCTTC. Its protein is CASSSGLVPFF.

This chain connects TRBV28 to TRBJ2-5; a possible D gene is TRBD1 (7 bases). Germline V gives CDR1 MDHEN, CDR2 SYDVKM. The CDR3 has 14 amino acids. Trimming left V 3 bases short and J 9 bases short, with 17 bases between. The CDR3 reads CASSFQLGRGAQYF. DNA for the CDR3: TGTGCCAGCAGTTTCCAACTAGGCAGGGGGGCCCAGTACTTC.

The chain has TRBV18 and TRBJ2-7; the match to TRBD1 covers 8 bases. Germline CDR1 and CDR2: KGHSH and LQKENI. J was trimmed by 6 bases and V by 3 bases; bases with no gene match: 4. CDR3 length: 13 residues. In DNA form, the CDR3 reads TGTGCCAGCTCACCGGACAGGGTTCGCGAGCAGTACTTC. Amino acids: CASSPDRVREQYF.

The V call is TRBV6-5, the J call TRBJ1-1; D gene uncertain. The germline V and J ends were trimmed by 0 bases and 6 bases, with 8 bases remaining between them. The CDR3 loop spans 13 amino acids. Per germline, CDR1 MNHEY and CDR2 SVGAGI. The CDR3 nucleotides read TGTGCCAGCAGTTACTCGAGGTCGTCTGAAGCTTTCTTT. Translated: CASSYSRSSEAFF.

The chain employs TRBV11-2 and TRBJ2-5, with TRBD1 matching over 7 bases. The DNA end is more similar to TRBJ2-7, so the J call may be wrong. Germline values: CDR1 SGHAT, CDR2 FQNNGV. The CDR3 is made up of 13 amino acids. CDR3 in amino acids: CASSTHRGYEQYF. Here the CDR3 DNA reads TGTGCCAGCAGCACCCACAGGGGCTACGAGCAGTACTTC.

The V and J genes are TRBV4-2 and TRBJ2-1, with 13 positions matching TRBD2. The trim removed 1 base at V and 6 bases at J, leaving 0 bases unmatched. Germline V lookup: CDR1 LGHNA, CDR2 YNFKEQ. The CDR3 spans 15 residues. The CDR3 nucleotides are TGTGCCAGCAGCCAAGGGACTAGCGGGAGCAATGAGCAGTTCTTC. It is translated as CASSQGTSGSNEQFF.

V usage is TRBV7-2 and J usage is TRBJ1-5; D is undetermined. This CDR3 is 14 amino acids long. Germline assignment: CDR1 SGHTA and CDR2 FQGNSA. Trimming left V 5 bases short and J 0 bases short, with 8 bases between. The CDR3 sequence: CASSGSNSNQPQHF. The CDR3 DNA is TGTGCCAGCAGCGGCAGTAATAGCAATCAGCCCCAGCATTTT.